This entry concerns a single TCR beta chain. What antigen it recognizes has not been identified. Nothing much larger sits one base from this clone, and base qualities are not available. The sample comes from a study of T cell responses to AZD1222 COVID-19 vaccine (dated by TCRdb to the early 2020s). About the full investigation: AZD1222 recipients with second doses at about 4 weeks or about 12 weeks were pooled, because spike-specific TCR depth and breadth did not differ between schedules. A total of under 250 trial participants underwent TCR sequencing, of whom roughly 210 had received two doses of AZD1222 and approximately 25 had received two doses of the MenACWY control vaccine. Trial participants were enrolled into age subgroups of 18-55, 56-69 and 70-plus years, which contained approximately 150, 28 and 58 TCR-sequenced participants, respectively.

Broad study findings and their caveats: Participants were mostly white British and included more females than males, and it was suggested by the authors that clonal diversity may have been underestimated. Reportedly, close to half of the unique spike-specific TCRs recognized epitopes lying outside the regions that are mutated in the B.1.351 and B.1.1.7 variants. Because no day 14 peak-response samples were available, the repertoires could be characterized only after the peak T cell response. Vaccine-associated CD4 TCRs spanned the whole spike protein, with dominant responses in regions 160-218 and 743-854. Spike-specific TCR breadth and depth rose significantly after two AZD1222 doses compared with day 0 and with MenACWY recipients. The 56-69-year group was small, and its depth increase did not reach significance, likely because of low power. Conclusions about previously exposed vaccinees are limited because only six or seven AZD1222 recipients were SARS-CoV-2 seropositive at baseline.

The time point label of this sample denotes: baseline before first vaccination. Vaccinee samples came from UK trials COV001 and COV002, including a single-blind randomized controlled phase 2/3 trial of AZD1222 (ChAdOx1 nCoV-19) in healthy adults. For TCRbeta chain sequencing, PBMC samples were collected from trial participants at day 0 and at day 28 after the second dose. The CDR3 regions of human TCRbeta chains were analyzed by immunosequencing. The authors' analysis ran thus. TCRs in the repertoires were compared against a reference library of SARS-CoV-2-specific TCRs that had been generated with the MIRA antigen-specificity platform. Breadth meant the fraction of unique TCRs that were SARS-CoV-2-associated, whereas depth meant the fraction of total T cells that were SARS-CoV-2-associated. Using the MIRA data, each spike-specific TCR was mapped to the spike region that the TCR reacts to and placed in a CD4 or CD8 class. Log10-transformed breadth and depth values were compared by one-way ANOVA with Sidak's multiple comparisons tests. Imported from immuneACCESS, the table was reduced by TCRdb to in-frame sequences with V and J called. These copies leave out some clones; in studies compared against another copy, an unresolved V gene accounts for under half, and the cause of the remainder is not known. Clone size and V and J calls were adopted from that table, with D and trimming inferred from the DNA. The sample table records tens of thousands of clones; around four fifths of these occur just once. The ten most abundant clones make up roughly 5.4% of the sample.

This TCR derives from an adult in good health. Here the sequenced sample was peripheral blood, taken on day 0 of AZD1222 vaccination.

The sequence in DNA is TGTGCCAGCAGCTTGATCGGGACTACCTCGGGTACGCAGTATTTT. Translated, it reads CASSLIGTTSGTQYF. In this chain, TRBV5-4 is recombined with TRBJ2-3, with 7 bases in between that match TRBD2. CDR1 and CDR2 were assigned from the germline V gene (reference sequence) as SGHNT and YYREEE. The CDR3 covers 15 residues, taking in both the cysteine and the phenylalanine. Only the CDR3 part of the read is kept: 45 bases, read in frame from the first base. V ends up 1 base short and J 8 bases short, with an unmatched junction base count of 10.